This T cell receptor beta chain was sequenced during a study of T cells after yellow fever vaccination. Study overall: Preparation of fractions with low cell numbers was performed using SMART-Seq v4 Ultra Low Input. Study-wide points: Within FACS-sorted repertoires, abundant clonotypes contaminating from the bulk population could be present. Most primary-vaccination clones recurred post-booster (just under 98% CD4, 88% CD8).

In making TCR cDNA, 5'RACE template switching added a universal primer site and UMIs to it. TCRdb reprocessed the 5' RACE reads via MiXCR and lists one record per CDR3 protein. The sample lists roughly 27,000 distinct CDR3 sequences, about 4.7% occurring once. This clonotype was seen at least ten times. What it binds is not known. Germline V gene sequence: CDR1 SGHRS, CDR2 YFSETQ. CDR3 size: 14 residues. The germline V and J ends were trimmed by 1 base and 6 bases, with 14 bases remaining between them. This rearrangement joins TRBV5-1 to TRBJ2-7; no definite D call. The receptor was derived from a man aged 25-40 years who received the YFV17D yellow fever vaccine. The input for sequencing was CD8+ T cells sorted from PBMCs, taken 10 days after the yellow fever booster vaccination. CDR3 sequence: CASSLKLGWGEQYF. The DNA of the CDR3 is TGCGCCAGCAGCTTGAAGCTAGGTTGGGGCGAGCAGTACTTC.